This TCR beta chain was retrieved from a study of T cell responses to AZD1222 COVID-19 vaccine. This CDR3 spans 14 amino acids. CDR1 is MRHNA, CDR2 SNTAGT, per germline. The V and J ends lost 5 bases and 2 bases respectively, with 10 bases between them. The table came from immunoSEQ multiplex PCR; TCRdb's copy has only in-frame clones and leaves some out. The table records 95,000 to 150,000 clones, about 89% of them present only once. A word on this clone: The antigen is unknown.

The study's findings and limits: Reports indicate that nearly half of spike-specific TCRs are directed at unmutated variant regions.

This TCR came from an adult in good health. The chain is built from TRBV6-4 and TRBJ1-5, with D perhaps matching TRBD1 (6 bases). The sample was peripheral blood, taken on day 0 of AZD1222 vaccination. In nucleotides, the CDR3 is TGTGCCAGCAGTCCCGCAGGGGGCAATCAGCCCCAGCATTTT. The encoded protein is CASSPAGGNQPQHF.